One sample yielded the 13 T cell receptor beta chains listed below, sequenced in a study of Graves' ophthalmopathy and Graves' hyperthyroidism (dated by TCRdb to the late 2010s). Instrument on record: Illumina HiSeq 2000. For repertoire sequencing, the TCR beta CDR3 regions were amplified from RNA transcripts. The first round was an RT-PCR using HTBI primers with the Qiagen OneStep RT-PCR kit, and this first round was followed by a second-round multiplex PCR, then size selection and purification. TCRdb ran its own pipeline on the public reads, namely fastp trimming at Q25 and MiXCR clone calling, and kept in-frame beta chains. Rows are unified per CDR3 protein, each entry keeping the most common DNA and genes. For this sample the table gives 260,000 or so distinct CDR3 sequences, of which 45% were detected only once. Jointly, the top ten make up roughly half of the sample. The sequenced sample was peripheral blood. Source of these receptors: an adult man with Graves' ophthalmopathy.

This chain links TRBV30 with TRBJ1-2; TRBD1 matches 7 bases. Germline V lookup: CDR1 GTSNPN, CDR2 SVGIG (reference sequence). With V trimmed by 4 bases and J by 4 bases, 21 bases remained unmatched. This CDR3 comprises 18 residues. The CDR3 region is CAWIRAGAAGQTFYGYTF. The CDR3, as DNA: TGTGCCTGGATCAGAGCTGGAGCAGCGGGACAGACCTTCTATGGCTACACCTTC.

Only a few counts were recorded for this clonotype. V and J are TRBV7-2 and TRBJ2-7, with TRBD1 identical over 11 bases. CDR3 size: 15 residues. Germline V CDR1 and CDR2: SGHTA, FQGNSA. Trimming at V came to 8 bases and at J to 2 bases, leaving 8 bases not matched to a gene. This CDR3 is CASLPDRGLTYEQYF. For the CDR3, the DNA is TGTGCCAGCCTCCCGGACAGGGGGCTGACCTACGAGCAGTACTTC.

This chain uses TRBV5-1 with TRBJ1-4, with 7 bases aligning to TRBD1. CDR3 size: 14 residues. Germline V gene data show CDR1 as SGHRS and CDR2 as YFSETQ. The junction had 4 bases not matched to a gene; V was cut back by 0 bases and J by 8 bases. The CDR3 DNA sequence: TGCGCCAGCAGCTTGGAGGGGGCGTACGAAAAACTGTTTTTT. It is translated as CASSLEGAYEKLFF.

The rearrangement links TRBV19 to TRBJ1-3; D is possibly TRBD1 (6 bases). From germline, CDR1 is LNHDA and CDR2 SQIVND (reference sequence). The CDR3 runs 19 residues. V was trimmed by 6 bases and J by 5 bases, leaving 29 bases between them. This CDR3 is CASRPPPGHWLGRRNTIYF. DNA for the CDR3: TGTGCCAGTAGGCCGCCTCCGGGACACTGGCTAGGGCGGAGAAACACCATATATTTT.

CDR3 protein: CASSEELKGRRETQYF. In DNA form, the CDR3 reads TGTGCCAGCAGTGAAGAATTAAAGGGGCGGAGGGAGACCCAGTACTTC. This chain connects TRBV25-1 to TRBJ2-5; D tentatively fits TRBD1 or TRBD2 (5 bases each). Germline CDR1 and CDR2: MGHDK and SYGVNS. Trimming left V 2 bases short and J 5 bases short, with 18 bases between. The CDR3 spans 16 residues.

The J gene is TRBJ2-7, the V gene TRBV29-1; tentative D call: TRBD1 (6 bases). The V gene lost 8 bases and the J gene lost 0 bases, with 14 bases spanning the gap. This CDR3 is built from 13 residues. Germline V gene lookup returns CDR1 SQVTM and CDR2 ANQGSEA. In DNA, the CDR3 is TGCAGCCGCGGACAGTCCCCCTCCTACGAGCAGTACTTC. This codes for CSRGQSPSYEQYF.

This sequence joins TRBV7-2 and TRBJ2-7; 9 bases fit TRBD1. J lost 6 bases, V lost 0 bases, and 3 bases had no gene match. The CDR3 covers 14 residues. Germline values: CDR1 SGHTA, CDR2 FQGNSA. The CDR3 region has the DNA TGTGCCAGCAGCTTAGCGCCGGACAGGGGCGAGCAGTACTTC. This encodes CASSLAPDRGEQYF.

The count of this clonotype is one. An end of the junction does not agree with germline; a read error may underlie this. The rearrangement joins TRBV15 to TRBJ1-2; D is undetermined. This CDR3 has 13 amino acids. CDR1 LNHNV and CDR2 YYDKDF come from the germline V gene (reference sequence). The CDR3 DNA is TGTGCCAGCAGCCCCGGGTTCTTCTATGGCTACACCTTC. It encodes CASSPGFFYGYTF.

This chain's CDR3 is CSVGIWLGNTEAFF. CDR3 sequence (DNA): TGCAGCGTTGGGATCTGGCTAGGGAACACTGAAGCTTTCTTT. The chain uses TRBV29-1 and TRBJ1-1; no firm D call. V was clipped by 4 bases and J by 1 base, with 13 bases between them. This CDR3 has 14 amino acids. Germline V gives CDR1 SQVTM, CDR2 ANQGSEA.

V and J are TRBV4-1 and TRBJ1-2; D remains ambiguous. CDR1 and CDR2 (germline): MGHRA, YSYEKL. Trimming pared 0 bases from V and 4 bases from J, leaving 3 bases between. This CDR3 is 12 amino acids long. CDR3 in amino acids: CASSQDSYGYTF. CDR3 DNA: TGCGCCAGCAGCCAAGACAGCTATGGCTACACCTTC.

The chain uses TRBV2 and TRBJ2-5; the match to TRBD2 covers 9 bases. V was pared by 6 bases and J by 1 base, with 9 bases of the junction left unmatched. The CDR3 has 16 amino acids. The germline gives CDR1 SNHLY, CDR2 FYNNEI. The CDR3 loop reads CASSQALAGPQETQYF. The CDR3, as DNA: TGTGCCAGCAGCCAAGCGCTAGCGGGGCCCCAAGAGACCCAGTACTTC.

This clonotype showed up just a few times. J is TRBJ1-2 and V is TRBV20-1; possibly TRBD1 for D (5 bases). The CDR3 totals 12 residues. Deletions cut 6 bases from V and 6 bases from J, with 14 bases between. Germline loops: CDR1 DFQATT, CDR2 SNEGSKA (reference sequence). DNA for the CDR3: TGCAGTGCCAATTGGGGGTCCGATGGCTACACCTTC. Residues: CSANWGSDGYTF.

This clonotype was recorded only once. V is TRBV7-2 and J is TRBJ2-6, with D uncertain. The CDR3 runs 17 residues. Germline-derived CDR1 and CDR2 are SGHTA and FQGNSA. V was trimmed by 5 bases and J by 1 base, leaving 15 bases between them. The DNA of the CDR3 is TGTGCCAGCAGCCAAAGTCTAGACTTTTCTGGGGCCAACGTCCTGACTTTC. It yields the protein CASSQSLDFSGANVLTF.